This record looks at one T cell receptor (beta chain) sequence and its context. Libraries were prepared by immunoSEQ multiplex PCR; TCRdb keeps only in-frame clonotypes and omits some of them. The sample holds around 57,000 clones; approximately 90% are singletons and the top ten take 1% to 1.5%. The data derive from a study of T cell changes during pregnancy in multiple sclerosis. The CDR3 loop spans 16 amino acids. The sequencing used peripheral blood, collected in the second trimester of pregnancy. The receptor comes from a female donor with multiple sclerosis, enrolled in a pregnancy study. The gene calls are TRBV5-2 and TRBJ1-2. TRBV5-2 is a pseudogene locus. CDR3 region: CASNVRGEYETYGYTF. CDR3 sequence (DNA): TGTGCCAGCAATGTAAGAGGAGAGTACGAGACCTATGGCTACACCTTC.